This TCR beta chain originates from a study of shared clonotypes between healthy human individuals. Produced via immunoSEQ multiplex PCR; TCRdb's table is partial and in-frame only. The data hold 2 million to 2.5 million clones, with around 96% observed a single time. Study-wide results and limits: Among four donors, approximately 5% of naive CD4 clonotypes were found in common. Among non-shared clonotypes, generation probabilities were lower than among those shared by all four donors.

Terminally differentiated effector memory CD45RA+ cells were left out of the naive CD8 fraction, which was CD45RO-negative and positively selected for CCR7. In regard to this clone: Antigen unknown.

The sequence was obtained from a man aged 18 to 35 in good health. The sequenced sample was naive CD8+ T cells sorted from blood.

CDR3 sequence: CASSPASYEQYF. DNA for the CDR3: TGTGCCAGCAGTCCTGCCTCCTACGAGCAGTACTTC. The chain uses TRBV2 and TRBJ2-7; D unclear. V lost 5 bases and J 0 bases, leaving 5 bases between the germline ends. The germline V gene encodes CDR1 SNHLY and CDR2 FYNNEI. This CDR3 comprises 12 residues.